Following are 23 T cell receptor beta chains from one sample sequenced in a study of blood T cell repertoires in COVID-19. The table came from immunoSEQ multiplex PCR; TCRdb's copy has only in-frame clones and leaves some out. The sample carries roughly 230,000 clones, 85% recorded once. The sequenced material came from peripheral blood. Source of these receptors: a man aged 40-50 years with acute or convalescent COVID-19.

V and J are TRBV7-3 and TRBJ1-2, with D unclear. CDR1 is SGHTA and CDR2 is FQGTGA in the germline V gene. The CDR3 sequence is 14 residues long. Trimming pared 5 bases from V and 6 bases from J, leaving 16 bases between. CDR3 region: CASSQRASGHGYTF. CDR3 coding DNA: TGTGCCAGCAGCCAAAGGGCGAGCGGGCATGGCTACACCTTC.

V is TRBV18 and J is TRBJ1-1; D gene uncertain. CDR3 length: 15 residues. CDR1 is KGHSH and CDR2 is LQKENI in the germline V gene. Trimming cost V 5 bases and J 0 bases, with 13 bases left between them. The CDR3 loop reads CASSIQARMNTEAFF. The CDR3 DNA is TGTGCCAGCTCAATTCAGGCAAGGATGAACACTGAAGCTTTCTTT.

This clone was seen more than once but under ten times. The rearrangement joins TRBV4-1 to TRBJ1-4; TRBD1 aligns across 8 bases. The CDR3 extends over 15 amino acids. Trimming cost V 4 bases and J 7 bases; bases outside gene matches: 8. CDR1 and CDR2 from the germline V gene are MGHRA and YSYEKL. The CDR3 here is CASSRPDRESEKLFF. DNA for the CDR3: TGCGCCAGCAGCCGCCCGGACAGGGAAAGTGAAAAACTGTTTTTT.

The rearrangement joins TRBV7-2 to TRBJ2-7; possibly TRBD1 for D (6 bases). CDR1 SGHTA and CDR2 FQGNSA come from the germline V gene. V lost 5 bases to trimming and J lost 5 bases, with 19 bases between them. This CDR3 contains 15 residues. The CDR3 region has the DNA TGTGCCAGCAGCCCGCAGGGGCCTAAAGGGAACGAGCAGTACTTC. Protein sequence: CASSPQGPKGNEQYF.

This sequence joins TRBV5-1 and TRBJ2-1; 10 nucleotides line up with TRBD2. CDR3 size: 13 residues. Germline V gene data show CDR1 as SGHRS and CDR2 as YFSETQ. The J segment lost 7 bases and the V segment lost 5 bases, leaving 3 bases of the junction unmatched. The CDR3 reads CASRTSGLNEQFF. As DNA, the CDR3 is TGCGCCAGCAGGACTAGCGGGCTAAATGAGCAGTTCTTC.

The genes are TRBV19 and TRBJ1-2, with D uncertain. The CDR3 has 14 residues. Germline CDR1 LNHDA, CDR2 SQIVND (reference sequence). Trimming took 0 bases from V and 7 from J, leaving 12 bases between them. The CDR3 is CASSIETGSGGYTF. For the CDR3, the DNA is TGTGCCAGTAGTATAGAAACGGGATCGGGTGGCTACACCTTC.

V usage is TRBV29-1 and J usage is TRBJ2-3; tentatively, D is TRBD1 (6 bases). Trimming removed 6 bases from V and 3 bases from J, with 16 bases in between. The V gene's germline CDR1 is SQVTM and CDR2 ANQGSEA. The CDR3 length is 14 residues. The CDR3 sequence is CSVARGGWTDTQYF. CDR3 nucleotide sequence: TGCAGCGTGGCGAGAGGGGGTTGGACAGATACGCAGTATTTT.

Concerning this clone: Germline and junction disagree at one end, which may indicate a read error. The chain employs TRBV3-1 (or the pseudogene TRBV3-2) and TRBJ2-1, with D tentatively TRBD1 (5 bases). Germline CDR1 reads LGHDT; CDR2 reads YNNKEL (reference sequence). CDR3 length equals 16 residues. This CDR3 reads CASSKDGQGSYNEQFF. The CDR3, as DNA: TGTGCCAGCAGCAAAGACGGTCAGGGCTCCTACAATGAGCAGTTCTTC.

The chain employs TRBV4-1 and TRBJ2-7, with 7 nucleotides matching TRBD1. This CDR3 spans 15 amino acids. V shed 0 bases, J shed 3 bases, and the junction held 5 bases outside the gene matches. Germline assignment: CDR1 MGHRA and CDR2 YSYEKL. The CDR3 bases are TGCGCCAGCAGCCAAGAAAACAGGGGCTACTACGAGCAGTACTTC. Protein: CASSQENRGYYEQYF.

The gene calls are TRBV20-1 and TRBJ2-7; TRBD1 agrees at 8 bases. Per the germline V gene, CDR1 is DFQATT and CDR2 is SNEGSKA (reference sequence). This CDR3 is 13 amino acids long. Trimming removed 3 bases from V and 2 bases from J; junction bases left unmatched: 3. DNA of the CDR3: TGCAGTGCTAGTTGGACAGGGACCTACGAGCAGTACTTC. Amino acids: CSASWTGTYEQYF.

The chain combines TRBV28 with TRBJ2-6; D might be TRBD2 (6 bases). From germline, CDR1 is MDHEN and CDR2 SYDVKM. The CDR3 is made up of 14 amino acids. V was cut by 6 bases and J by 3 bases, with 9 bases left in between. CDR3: CASRGGVGANVLTF. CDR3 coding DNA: TGTGCCAGCAGAGGCGGGGTTGGGGCCAACGTCCTGACTTTC. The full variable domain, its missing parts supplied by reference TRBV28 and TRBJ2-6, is DVKVTQSSRYLVKRTGEKVFLECVQDMDHENMFWYRQDPGLGLRLIYFSYDVKMKEKGDIPEGYSVSREKKERFSLILESASTNQTSMYLCASRGGVGANVLTFGAGSRLTVL.

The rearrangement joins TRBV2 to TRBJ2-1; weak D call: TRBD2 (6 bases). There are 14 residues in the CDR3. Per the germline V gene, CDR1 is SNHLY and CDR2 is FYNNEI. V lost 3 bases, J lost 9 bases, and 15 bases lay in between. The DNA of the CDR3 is TGTGCCAGCAGTGATTGGAGGGGAGGAGGTGAGCAGTTCTTC. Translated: CASSDWRGGGEQFF. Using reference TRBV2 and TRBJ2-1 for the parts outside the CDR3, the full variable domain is EPEVTQTPSHQVTQMGQEVILRCVPISNHLYFYWYRQILGQKVEFLVSFYNNEISEKSEIFDDQFSVERPDGSNFTLKIRSTKLEDSAMYFCASSDWRGGGEQFFGPGTRLTVL.

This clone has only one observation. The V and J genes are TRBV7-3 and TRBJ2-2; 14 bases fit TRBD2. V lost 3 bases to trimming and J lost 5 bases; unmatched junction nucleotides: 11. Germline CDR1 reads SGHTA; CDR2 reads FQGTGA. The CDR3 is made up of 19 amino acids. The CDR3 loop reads CASSFRGLAGAEGTGELFF. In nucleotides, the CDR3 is TGTGCCAGCAGCTTCCGGGGACTAGCGGGGGCGGAGGGGACCGGGGAGCTGTTTTTT.

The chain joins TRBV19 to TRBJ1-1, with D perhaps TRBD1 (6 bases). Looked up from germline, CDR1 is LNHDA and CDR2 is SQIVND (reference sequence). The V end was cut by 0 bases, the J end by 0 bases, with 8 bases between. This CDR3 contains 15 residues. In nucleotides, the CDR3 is TGTGCCAGTAGTATAGAAAGGGACATGAACACTGAAGCTTTCTTT. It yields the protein CASSIERDMNTEAFF.

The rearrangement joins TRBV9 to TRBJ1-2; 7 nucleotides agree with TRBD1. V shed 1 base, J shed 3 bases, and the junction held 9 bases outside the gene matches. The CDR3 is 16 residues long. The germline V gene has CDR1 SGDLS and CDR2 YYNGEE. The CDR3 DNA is TGTGCCAGCAGCGTACCTTACAGGGGTGAGGACTATGGCTACACCTTC. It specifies CASSVPYRGEDYGYTF.

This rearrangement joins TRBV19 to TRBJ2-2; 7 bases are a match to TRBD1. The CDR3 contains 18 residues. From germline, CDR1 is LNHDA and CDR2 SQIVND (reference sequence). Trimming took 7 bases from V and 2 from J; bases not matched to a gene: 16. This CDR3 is CASNNPGTALTNTGELFF. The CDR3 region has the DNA TGTGCCAGTAACAATCCCGGGACAGCCCTTACTAACACCGGGGAGCTGTTTTTT.

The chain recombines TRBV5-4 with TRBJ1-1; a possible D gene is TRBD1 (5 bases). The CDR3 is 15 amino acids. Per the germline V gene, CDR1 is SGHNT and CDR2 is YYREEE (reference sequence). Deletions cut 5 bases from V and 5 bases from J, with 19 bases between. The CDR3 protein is CASRTLRQSQTEAFF. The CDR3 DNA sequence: TGTGCCAGCAGGACCCTCCGACAGAGCCAAACTGAAGCTTTCTTT. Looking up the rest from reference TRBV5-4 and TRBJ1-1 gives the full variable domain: ETGVTQSPTHLIKTRGQQVTLRCSSQSGHNTVSWYQQALGQGPQFIFQYYREEENGRGNFPPRFSGLQFPNYSSELNVNALELDDSALYLCASRTLRQSQTEAFFGQGTRLTVV.

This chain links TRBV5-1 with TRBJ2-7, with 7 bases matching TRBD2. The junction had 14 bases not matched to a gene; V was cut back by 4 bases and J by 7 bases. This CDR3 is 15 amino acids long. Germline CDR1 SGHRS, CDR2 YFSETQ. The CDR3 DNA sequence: TGCGCCAGCAGCCCCTCGAGCGGGGCCCCTATGGAGCAGTACTTC. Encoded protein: CASSPSSGAPMEQYF.

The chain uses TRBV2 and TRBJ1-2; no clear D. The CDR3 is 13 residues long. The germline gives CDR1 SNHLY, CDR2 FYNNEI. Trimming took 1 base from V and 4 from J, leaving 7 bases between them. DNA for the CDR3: TGTGCCAGCAGTGAAGGGCAGTCCTATGGCTACACCTTC. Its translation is CASSEGQSYGYTF.

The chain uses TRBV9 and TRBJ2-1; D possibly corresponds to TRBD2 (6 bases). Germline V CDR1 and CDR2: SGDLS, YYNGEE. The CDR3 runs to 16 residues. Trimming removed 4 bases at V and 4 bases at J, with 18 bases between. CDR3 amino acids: CASSPELLGGYNEQFF. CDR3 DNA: TGTGCCAGCAGCCCCGAATTGTTGGGGGGTTACAATGAGCAGTTCTTC.

In DNA, the CDR3 is TGTGCCAGCAGCCACATAGCGGGGGGCCCTTACGAGCAGTACTTC. Translating it yields CASSHIAGGPYEQYF. The rearrangement joins TRBV3-1 (or the pseudogene TRBV3-2) to TRBJ2-7; 10 positions match TRBD2. V lost 3 bases and J lost 4; bases outside the gene matches: 6. The CDR3 consists of 15 residues. The germline V gene encodes CDR1 LGHDT and CDR2 YNNKEL (reference sequence).

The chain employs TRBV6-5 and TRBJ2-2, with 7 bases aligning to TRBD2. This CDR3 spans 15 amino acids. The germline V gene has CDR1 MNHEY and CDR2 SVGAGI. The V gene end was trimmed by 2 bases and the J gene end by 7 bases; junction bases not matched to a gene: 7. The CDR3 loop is CASSYGAREDGELFF. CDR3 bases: TGTGCCAGCAGTTACGGGGCCCGGGAGGACGGGGAGCTGTTTTTT.

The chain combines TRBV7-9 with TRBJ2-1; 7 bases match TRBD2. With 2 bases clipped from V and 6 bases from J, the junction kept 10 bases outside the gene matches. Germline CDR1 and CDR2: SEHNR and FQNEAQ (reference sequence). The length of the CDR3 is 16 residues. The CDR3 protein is CASSLNSGGFGNEQFF. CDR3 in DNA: TGTGCCAGCAGCTTAAACTCCGGGGGGTTTGGCAATGAGCAGTTCTTC.